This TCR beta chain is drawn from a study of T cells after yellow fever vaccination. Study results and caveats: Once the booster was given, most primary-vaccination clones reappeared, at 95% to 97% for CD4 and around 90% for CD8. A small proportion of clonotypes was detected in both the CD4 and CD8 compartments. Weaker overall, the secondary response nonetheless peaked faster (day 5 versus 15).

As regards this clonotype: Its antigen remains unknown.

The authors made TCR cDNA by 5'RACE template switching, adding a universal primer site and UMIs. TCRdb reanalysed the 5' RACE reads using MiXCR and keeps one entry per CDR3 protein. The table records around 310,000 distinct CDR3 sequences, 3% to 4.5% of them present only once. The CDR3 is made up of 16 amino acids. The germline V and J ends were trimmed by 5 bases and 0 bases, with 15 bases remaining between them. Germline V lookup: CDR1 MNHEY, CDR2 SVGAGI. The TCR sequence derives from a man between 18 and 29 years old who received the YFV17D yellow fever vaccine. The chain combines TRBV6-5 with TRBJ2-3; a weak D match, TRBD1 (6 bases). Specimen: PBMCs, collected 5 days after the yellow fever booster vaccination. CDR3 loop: CASSSETTGSTDTQYF. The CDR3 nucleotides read TGTGCCAGCAGTAGCGAAACTACAGGGAGCACAGATACGCAGTATTTT.